This T cell receptor (beta chain) came from a study of T cells in pancreatic ductal adenocarcinoma. The germline V and J ends were trimmed by 4 bases and 2 bases, with 14 bases remaining between them. CDR1 and CDR2 from the germline V gene are GTSNPN and SVGIG (reference sequence). The CDR3 has 14 amino acids. Study-wide results and caveats: Blood had more productive templates and around 8.6-fold more unique clonotypes than tumor.

To note about this clone: No antigen is known for it.

The selected patients with pancreatic ductal adenocarcinoma had surgery but no neoadjuvant therapy. Repertoires were generated with immunoSEQ multiplex PCR, while TCRdb's copy carries only in-frame clones and drops some. The sample includes about 30,000 clones, approximately 94% of them seen just once. The receptor comes from a human donor with pancreatic ductal adenocarcinoma. Sequencing was performed on PBMCs. This chain joins TRBV30 and TRBJ1-2; tentative D call: TRBD1 (6 bases). CDR3 DNA sequence: TGTGCCTGGATCGACAGGACGACCAACTATGGCTACACCTTC. This codes for CAWIDRTTNYGYTF.